This T cell receptor beta chain was identified in a study of early T cells in non-severe SARS-CoV-2 infection. Study context: Bulk RNA isolated from unsorted whole blood underwent sequencing; chains were not paired.

This clonotype was recorded at least ten times. The junction had 11 bases not matched to a gene; V was cut back by 5 bases and J by 2 bases. Germline lookup yields CDR1 SGHTA and CDR2 FQGNSA. The CDR3 sequence is 18 residues long. Individually, cDNA molecules had unique molecular identifiers attached to them. TCRdb itself ran the 5' RACE reads through MiXCR, one entry per CDR3 protein. Among 45,000 to 75,000 distinct CDR3 sequences listed, 5.6% were seen once. The sequence came from an adult who was a healthcare worker with PCR-confirmed SARS-CoV-2 infection or an uninfected control (not recorded which). What was sequenced was whole blood. The rearrangement joins TRBV7-2 to TRBJ2-7; 14 bases match TRBD2. CDR3 residues: CASSGQGLAGDKAYEQYF. The DNA of the CDR3 is TGTGCCAGCAGCGGGCAGGGACTAGCGGGAGACAAGGCCTACGAGCAGTACTTC.